Each of the 7 T cell receptor beta chains below was sequenced from the same sample in a study of cytomegalovirus exposure and HLA in healthy donors. TCRdb's copy holds only in-frame clones and misses some; the assay was immunoSEQ multiplex PCR. The data hold around 200,000 clones, with about 80% observed a single time. The sequenced material came from PBMCs. Source of these receptors: a woman aged 18-30 years in good health and CMV-seropositive.

The gene calls are TRBV5-4 and TRBJ1-2; the D gene is possibly TRBD1 (5 bases). Between the trimmed V and J ends, which lost 4 bases and 1 base, there was a span of 11 bases. Germline V gene data show CDR1 as SGHNT and CDR2 as YYREEE (reference sequence). The CDR3 runs 14 residues. The CDR3 DNA reads as TGTGCCAGCAGCCTGGGACGGGTTAACTATGGCTACACCTTC. This encodes CASSLGRVNYGYTF. Based on the CDR3 plus reference TRBV5-4 and TRBJ1-2, the full variable domain is ETGVTQSPTHLIKTRGQQVTLRCSSQSGHNTVSWYQQALGQGPQFIFQYYREEENGRGNFPPRFSGLQFPNYSSELNVNALELDDSALYLCASSLGRVNYGYTFGSGTRLTVV.

V is TRBV6-1 and J is TRBJ1-1; D might be TRBD1 (5 bases). Germline V CDR1 and CDR2: MNHNS, SASEGT. The germline V and J ends were trimmed by 1 base and 1 base, with 7 bases remaining between them. This CDR3 has 14 amino acids. The CDR3 is CASSEGQSNTEAFF. For the CDR3, the DNA is TGTGCCAGCAGTGAAGGACAGTCGAACACTGAAGCTTTCTTT.

This sequence joins TRBV21-1 and TRBJ2-7; the D call TRBD2 from the table was never checked on the DNA. TRBV21-1 is assigned pseudogene status. This CDR3 is 15 amino acids long. CDR3 bases: TGTGCCAGCAGCGATAGTCGCGGGGGGGCAGGGGAGCAGTACTTC. The encoded protein is CASSDSRGGAGEQYF.

The V and J genes are TRBV5-6 and TRBJ2-1; 7 bases are a match to TRBD1. Unmatched junction bases numbered 1, after V lost 4 bases and J lost 3 bases. The germline CDR1 and CDR2 sequences are SGHDT and YYEEEE. This CDR3 region has 13 residues. In DNA, the CDR3 is TGTGCCAGCAGCCGGGACAGCTACAATGAGCAGTTCTTC. Amino acids: CASSRDSYNEQFF.

The chain carries TRBV25-1 and TRBJ2-7, with 9 bases identical to TRBD2. Trimming at V came to 3 bases and at J to 3 bases, leaving 3 bases not matched to a gene. Germline V CDR1 and CDR2: MGHDK, SYGVNS. There are 14 residues in the CDR3. Here the CDR3 reads CASSEAGGLYEQYF. The CDR3 nucleotides are TGTGCCAGCAGTGAGGCGGGGGGGCTCTACGAGCAGTACTTC.

This chain uses TRBV5-1 with TRBJ1-6; TRBD1 agrees at 7 bases. The germline V gene encodes CDR1 SGHRS and CDR2 YFSETQ. The CDR3 extends over 17 amino acids. Trimming took 5 bases from V and 2 from J; bases not matched to a gene: 10. The CDR3 here is CASRRGQTATYNSPLHF. CDR3 DNA: TGCGCCAGCAGACGGGGACAGACCGCTACCTATAATTCACCCCTCCACTTT.

The rearrangement joins TRBV5-4 to TRBJ1-2; possible D gene TRBD1, 5 bases. CDR3 length: 14 residues. V was trimmed by 0 bases and J by 1 base, leaving 7 bases between them. Germline CDR1 SGHNT, CDR2 YYREEE (reference sequence). The CDR3 bases are TGTGCCAGCAGCTTGGGACAGAGTAACTATGGCTACACCTTC. It translates to CASSLGQSNYGYTF.